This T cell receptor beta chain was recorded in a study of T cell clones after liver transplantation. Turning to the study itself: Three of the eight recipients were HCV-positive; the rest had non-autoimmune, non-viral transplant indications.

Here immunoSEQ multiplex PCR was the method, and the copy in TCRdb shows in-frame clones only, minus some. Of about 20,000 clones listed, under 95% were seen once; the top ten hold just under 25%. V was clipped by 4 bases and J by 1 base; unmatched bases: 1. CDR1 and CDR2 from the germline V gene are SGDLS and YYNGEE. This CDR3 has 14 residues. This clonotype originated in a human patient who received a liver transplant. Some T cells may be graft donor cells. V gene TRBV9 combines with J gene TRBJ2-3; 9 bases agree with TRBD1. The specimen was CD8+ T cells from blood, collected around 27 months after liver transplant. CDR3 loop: CASSWTGGTDTQYF. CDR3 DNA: TGTGCCAGCAGCTGGACAGGGGGCACAGATACGCAGTATTTT.